Listed below are T cell receptor beta chains from one sample, sequenced in a study of CD8+ T cells in alopecia areata. The table came from immunoSEQ multiplex PCR; TCRdb's copy has only in-frame clones and leaves some out. The sample lists 90,000 to 130,000 clones; approximately 59% were seen once. Sequenced input: CD8+ T cells sorted from blood. Source of these receptors: a human donor in good health. Both conserved end residues are part of each CDR3. A D gene is named only where the DNA matches it firmly. Part of the rows lack a size; the others show once, few, many or a class for expanded clones.

j_gene,d_gene,v_gene,abundance,CDR3nt,CDR3aa
TRBJ1-1,NA,TRBV15,NA,TGTGCCACCAGCAGAGTGAACACTGAAGCTTTCTTT,CATSRVNTEAFF
TRBJ1-6,TRBD1,TRBV7-9,many,TGTGCCAGCAGCCCGGGACAGTCTAATTCACCCCTCCACTTT,CASSPGQSNSPLHF
TRBJ2-7,NA,TRBV5-6,few,TGTGCCAGCAGCTCTGGGACGGGCTCCTACGAGCAGTACTTC,CASSSGTGSYEQYF
TRBJ1-4,NA,TRBV7-9,NA,TGTGCCAGCAGCTTAGGCACAGGACCAACTAATGAAAAACTGTTTTTT,CASSLGTGPTNEKLFF
TRBJ2-5,NA,TRBV4-1,NA,TGCGCCAGCAGCCAAGGTTCCTTACCGGCACAAGAGACCCAGTACTTC,CASSQGSLPAQETQYF
TRBJ2-5,NA,TRBV13,NA,TGTGCCAGCAGCTCCGCCCCACAAGAGACCCAGTACTTC,CASSSAPQETQYF
TRBJ2-3,TRBD1,TRBV13,NA,TGTGCCAGCAGCTCCTTTGGGACAGCCCCGGGAGATACGCAGTATTTT,CASSSFGTAPGDTQYF
TRBJ1-1,NA,TRBV5-6,NA,TGTGCCAGCAGCTTGGCCCCGCGGGCGGACACTGAAGCTTTCTTT,CASSLAPRADTEAFF
TRBJ1-2,NA,TRBV29-1,NA,TGCAGCGTTGAGGGCTCCCCGGACAGCTTCTATGGCTACACCTTC,CSVEGSPDSFYGYTF
TRBJ1-4,NA,TRBV13,NA,TGTGCCAGCAGCGTCTCAGGGGAGCGGGGTATGGAAAAACTGTTTTTT,CASSVSGERGMEKLFF
TRBJ1-1,NA,TRBV7-9,NA,TGTGCCAGCAGCTTAGGGCAATCGAACACTGAAGCTTTCTTT,CASSLGQSNTEAFF
TRBJ1-5,NA,TRBV19,NA,TGTGCCAGTAGTATCTGGGGCAGGGCCCATCAGCCCCAGCATTTT,CASSIWGRAHQPQHF
TRBJ1-2,TRBD1,TRBV2,NA,TGTGCCAGCAGTGCGGGAGGGGGCGGTTATGGCTACACCTTC,CASSAGGGGYGYTF
TRBJ1-1,NA,TRBV6-1,NA,TGTGCCAGCAGTGAAGTCGACACATTGAACACTGAAGCTTTCTTT,CASSEVDTLNTEAFF
TRBJ2-1,NA,TRBV6-5,few,TGTGCCAGCAGTTACTCTCTAGCGTACAATGAGCAGTTCTTC,CASSYSLAYNEQFF
TRBJ2-3,NA,TRBV2,once,TGTGCCAGCAGGATCCCTCTAGACGATACGCAGTATTTT,CASRIPLDDTQYF
TRBJ2-5,NA,TRBV29-1,NA,TGCAGCGTTGAAGATCTTCCGGGACCAGAGACCCAGTACTTC,CSVEDLPGPETQYF
TRBJ2-2,NA,TRBV5-8,few,TGTGCCAGCAGCTTGTCTGGGGCGAACACCGGGGAGCTGTTTTTT,CASSLSGANTGELFF
TRBJ2-1,NA,TRBV13,few,TGTGCCAGCAGCTTAGGCCGTGGGGGGAATGAGCAGTTCTTC,CASSLGRGGNEQFF
TRBJ1-1,NA,TRBV25-1,NA,TGTGCCAGCAGTGACCCGGGGACGGGGGACACTGAAGCTTTCTTT,CASSDPGTGDTEAFF
TRBJ2-7,TRBD2,TRBV4-1,NA,TGCGCCAGCAGCCAAGAGCGGGGGGCCGGCTCCTACGAGCAGTACTTC,CASSQERGAGSYEQYF
TRBJ2-1,NA,TRBV2,few,TGTGCCAGCAAGGATGACAGGACCGCGTATGATGAGCAGTTCTTC,CASKDDRTAYDEQFF
TRBJ1-2,NA,TRBV21-1,NA,TGTGCCAGCAGTCAGGGGGCGGACAGGGTAGTTGGTGGCTACACCTTC,CASSQGADRVVGGYTF
TRBJ1-1,NA,TRBV30,NA,TGTGCCTGGAGTGTAGGAGCGAACACTGAAGCTTTCTTT,CAWSVGANTEAFF
TRBJ2-7,NA,TRBV29-1,NA,TGCAGCGTTGACTTGCGGGGCGGGGAGCAGTACTTC,CSVDLRGGEQYF
TRBJ1-1,NA,TRBV15,NA,TGTGCCACCAGCAGAGATGGGTCAGGGTTGGGTGGTGAAGCTTTCTTT,CATSRDGSGLGGEAFF
TRBJ1-5,TRBD1,TRBV6-5,once,TGTGCCAGCAGGGGGGGACAGGAAAGTTGGCCCCAGCATTTT,CASRGGQESWPQHF
TRBJ1-1,NA,TRBV23-1,NA,TGCGCCAGCAGTCAAAGGGGGGCTGAGACAAAAAACACTGAAGCTTTCTTT,CASSQRGAETKNTEAFF
TRBJ1-2,TRBD1,TRBV7-9,NA,TGTGCCAGCAGCGCAGGGGGAAATGGCTACACCTTC,CASSAGGNGYTF
TRBJ2-3,NA,TRBV29-1,NA,TGCAGCGTTGGTAAAGACCGCACAGATACGCAGTATTTT,CSVGKDRTDTQYF
TRBJ2-3,TRBD2,TRBV19,few,TGTGCCAGTAGTACAGAGCGGGGGGTCACAGATACGCAGTATTTT,CASSTERGVTDTQYF
TRBJ2-3,TRBD2,TRBV5-1,NA,TGCGCCAGCAGCTTGGCCACGCGGGGGGCGGACGACCAGACAACAGATACGCAGTATTTT,CASSLATRGADDQTTDTQYF
TRBJ2-3,TRBD1,TRBV6-5,once,TGTGCCAGCAGACCCGACAGGGATCGGACAGATACGCAGTATTTT,CASRPDRDRTDTQYF
TRBJ2-7,NA,TRBV29-1,NA,TGCAGCGTCAAGTTTAGCGGTCCATCCTACGAGCAGTACTTC,CSVKFSGPSYEQYF
TRBJ2-7,TRBD1,TRBV7-9,NA,TGTGCCAGCAGTTTACAGGGGGGCGAGCAGTACTTC,CASSLQGGEQYF
TRBJ2-4,NA,TRBV5-1,NA,TGCGCCAGCAGCGCTAAAGCAACAGGAGTAGCCAAAAACATTCAGTACTTC,CASSAKATGVAKNIQYF
TRBJ1-5,NA,TRBV19,NA,TGTGCCAGTAGTATGGACGGGGATAGCAATCAGCCCCAGCATTTT,CASSMDGDSNQPQHF
TRBJ2-2,NA,TRBV30,NA,TGTGCCTGGCACGGAAACCCTCATCGGCGAACCGGGGAGCTGTTTTTT,CAWHGNPHRRTGELFF
TRBJ2-7,NA,TRBV29-1,NA,TGCAGCGTTGTTGATATCTACGAGCAGTACTTC,CSVVDIYEQYF
TRBJ2-7,NA,TRBV13,NA,TGTGCCAGCAGCTTAGGAGGGGTCCCCACCTACGAGCAGTACTTC,CASSLGGVPTYEQYF
TRBJ1-2,NA,TRBV6-6,NA,TGTGCCAGCAGTTCAGCGGGGTTTAACTATGGCTACACCTTC,CASSSAGFNYGYTF